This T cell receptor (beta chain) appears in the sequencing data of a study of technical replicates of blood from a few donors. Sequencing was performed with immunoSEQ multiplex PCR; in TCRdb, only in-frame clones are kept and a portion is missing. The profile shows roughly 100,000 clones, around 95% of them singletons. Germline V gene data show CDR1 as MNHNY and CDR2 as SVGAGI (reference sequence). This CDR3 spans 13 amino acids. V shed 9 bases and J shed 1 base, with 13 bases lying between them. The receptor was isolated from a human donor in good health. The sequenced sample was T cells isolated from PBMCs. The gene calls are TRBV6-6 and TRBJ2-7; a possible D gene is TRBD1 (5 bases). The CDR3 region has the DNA TGTGCCAGTACTATAAGGGGTTCCTACGAGCAGTACTTC. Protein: CASTIRGSYEQYF.